This T cell receptor (beta chain) was documented in a study of blood T cell repertoires in COVID-19. At the level of the study: Sites in the United States, Italy and Spain provided acute and convalescent COVID-19 samples. The analysed material was cDNA or gDNA that came from T cells, B-cell-depleted T cells, or PBMCs.

While infection was still active, Seattle patients were enrolled and then followed longitudinally. Measured with immunoSEQ multiplex PCR; TCRdb has only the in-frame clones, and not every one. The data contain around 300,000 clones, about nine tenths of them singletons. The V and J ends lost 7 bases and 4 bases respectively, with 11 bases between them. Looked up from germline, CDR1 is MNHEY and CDR2 is SVGAGI. CDR3 length: 13 residues. This TCR derives from a woman in her twenties or thirties with COVID-19, enrolled during active disease. This chain links TRBV6-5 with TRBJ1-3; D unclear. Material for sequencing was peripheral blood. The CDR3 loop is CASMAPVGNTIYF. CDR3 coding DNA: TGTGCCAGCATGGCCCCCGTCGGAAACACCATATATTTT.